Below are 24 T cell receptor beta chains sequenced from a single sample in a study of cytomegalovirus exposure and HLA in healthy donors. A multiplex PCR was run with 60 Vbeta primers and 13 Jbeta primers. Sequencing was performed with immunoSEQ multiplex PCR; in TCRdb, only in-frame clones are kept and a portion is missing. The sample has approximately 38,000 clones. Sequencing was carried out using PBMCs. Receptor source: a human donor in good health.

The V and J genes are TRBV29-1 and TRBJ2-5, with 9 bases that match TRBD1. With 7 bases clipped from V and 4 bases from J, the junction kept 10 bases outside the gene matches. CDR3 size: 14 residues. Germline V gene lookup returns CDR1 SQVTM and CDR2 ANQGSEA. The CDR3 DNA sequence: TGCAGCGACCGGGGGACAGGGCCGGGAGAGACCCAGTACTTC. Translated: CSDRGTGPGETQYF.

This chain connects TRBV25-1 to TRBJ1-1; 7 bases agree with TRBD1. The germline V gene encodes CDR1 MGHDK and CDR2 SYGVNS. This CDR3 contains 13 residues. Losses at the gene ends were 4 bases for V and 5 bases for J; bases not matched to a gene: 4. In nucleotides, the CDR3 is TGTGCCAGCAGTGGACAGGGTCGGACTGAAGCTTTCTTT. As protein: CASSGQGRTEAFF.

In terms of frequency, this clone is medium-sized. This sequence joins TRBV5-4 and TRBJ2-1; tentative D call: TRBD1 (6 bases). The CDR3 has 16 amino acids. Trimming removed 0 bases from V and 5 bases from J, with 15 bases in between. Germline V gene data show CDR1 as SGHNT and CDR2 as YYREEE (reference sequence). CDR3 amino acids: CASSLVGTRVDNEQFF. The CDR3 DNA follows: TGTGCCAGCAGCTTGGTGGGGACACGGGTCGACAATGAGCAGTTCTTC.

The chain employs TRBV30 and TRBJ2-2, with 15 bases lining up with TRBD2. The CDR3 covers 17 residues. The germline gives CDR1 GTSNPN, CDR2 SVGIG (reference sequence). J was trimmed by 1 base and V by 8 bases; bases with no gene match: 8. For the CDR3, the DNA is TGTGCCCAACCCCTGGGACTAGCGGGGGGGAACACCGGGGAGCTGTTTTTT. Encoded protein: CAQPLGLAGGNTGELFF. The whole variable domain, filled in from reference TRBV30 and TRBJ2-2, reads SQTIHQWPATLVQPVGSPLSLECTVEGTSNPNLYWYRQAAGRGLQLLFYSVGIGQISSEVPQNLSASRPQDRQFILSSKKLLLSDSGFYLCAQPLGLAGGNTGELFFGEGSRLTVL.

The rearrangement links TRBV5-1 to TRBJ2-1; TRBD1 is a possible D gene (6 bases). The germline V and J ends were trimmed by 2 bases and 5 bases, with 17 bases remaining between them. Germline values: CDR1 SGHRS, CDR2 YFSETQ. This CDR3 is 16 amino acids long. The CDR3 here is CASSFGDVGQNNEQFF. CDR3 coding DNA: TGCGCCAGCAGCTTTGGAGACGTGGGACAAAACAATGAGCAGTTCTTC.

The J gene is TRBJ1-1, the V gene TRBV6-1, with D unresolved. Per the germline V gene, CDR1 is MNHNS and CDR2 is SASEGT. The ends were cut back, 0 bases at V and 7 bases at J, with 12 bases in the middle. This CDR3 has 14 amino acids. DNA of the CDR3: TGTGCCAGCAGTGAAGCTAGAGCCCTTCATGAAGCTTTCTTT. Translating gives CASSEARALHEAFF.

As DNA, the CDR3 is TGTGCCAGCAGCGTAGAAGGCTCAGGGGGCTATGGCTACACCTTC. It yields the protein CASSVEGSGGYGYTF. This sequence joins TRBV9 and TRBJ1-2; 7 positions agree with TRBD1. The J segment lost 4 bases and the V segment lost 0 bases, leaving 6 bases of the junction unmatched. The CDR3 is made up of 15 amino acids. Germline-derived CDR1 and CDR2 are SGDLS and YYNGEE.

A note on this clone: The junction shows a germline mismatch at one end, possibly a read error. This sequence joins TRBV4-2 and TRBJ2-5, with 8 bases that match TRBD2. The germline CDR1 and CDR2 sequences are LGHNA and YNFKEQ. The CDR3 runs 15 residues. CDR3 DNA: TGTGCCAGCAGCCTCAAGCGGGGGCCCCAAGAGAACCAGTACTTC. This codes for CASSLKRGPQENQYF.

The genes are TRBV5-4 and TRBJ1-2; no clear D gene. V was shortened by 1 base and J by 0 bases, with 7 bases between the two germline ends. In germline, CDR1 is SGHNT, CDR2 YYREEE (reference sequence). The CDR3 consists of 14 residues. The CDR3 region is CASSLSFANYGYTF. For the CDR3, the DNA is TGTGCCAGCAGCTTGTCTTTCGCTAACTATGGCTACACCTTC.

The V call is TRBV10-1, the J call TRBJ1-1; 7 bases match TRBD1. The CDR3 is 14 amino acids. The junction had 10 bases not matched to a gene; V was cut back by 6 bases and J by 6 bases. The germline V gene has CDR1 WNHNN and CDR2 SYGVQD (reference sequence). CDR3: CASSNDRVNAEAFF. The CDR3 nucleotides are TGCGCCAGCAGCAATGACAGGGTCAACGCTGAAGCTTTCTTT.

The CDR3 coding sequence is TGTGCCAGCAGCTCCGGGGGGGAGGGCGGCGAAAAACTGTTTTTT. Protein product: CASSSGGEGGEKLFF. The genes are TRBV13 and TRBJ1-4, with D possibly TRBD1 on 5 matching bases. V dropped 4 bases and J dropped 8 bases, with 17 bases sitting between them. Germline-derived CDR1 and CDR2 are PRHDT and FYEKMQ (reference sequence). The CDR3 is 15 residues long.

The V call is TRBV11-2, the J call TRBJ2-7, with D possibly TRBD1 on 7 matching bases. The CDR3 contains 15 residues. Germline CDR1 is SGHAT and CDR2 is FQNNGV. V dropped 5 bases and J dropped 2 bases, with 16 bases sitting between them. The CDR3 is CASSTPGGSAYEQYF. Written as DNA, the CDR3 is TGTGCCAGCAGCACTCCAGGGGGGAGCGCCTACGAGCAGTACTTC.

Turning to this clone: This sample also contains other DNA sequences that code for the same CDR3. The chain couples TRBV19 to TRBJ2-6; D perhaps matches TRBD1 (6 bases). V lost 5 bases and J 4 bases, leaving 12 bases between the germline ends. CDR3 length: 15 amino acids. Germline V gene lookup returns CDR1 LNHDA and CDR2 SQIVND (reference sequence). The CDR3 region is CASSHGTSGANVLTF. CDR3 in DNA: TGTGCCAGTAGTCACGGGACATCGGGGGCCAACGTCCTGACTTTC.

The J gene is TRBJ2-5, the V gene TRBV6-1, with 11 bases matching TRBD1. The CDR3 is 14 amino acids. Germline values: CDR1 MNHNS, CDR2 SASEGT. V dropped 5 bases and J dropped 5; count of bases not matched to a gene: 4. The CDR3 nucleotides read TGTGCCAGCAGTAGCGGACAGGGGGCGGAGACCCAGTACTTC. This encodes CASSSGQGAETQYF.

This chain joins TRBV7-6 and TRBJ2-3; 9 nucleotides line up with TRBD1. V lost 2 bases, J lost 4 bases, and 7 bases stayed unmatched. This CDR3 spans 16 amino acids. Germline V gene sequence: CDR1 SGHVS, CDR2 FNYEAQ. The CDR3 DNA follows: TGTGCCAGCAGCTTAATCCGGGACAGGGTCTCAGATACGCAGTATTTT. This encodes CASSLIRDRVSDTQYF.

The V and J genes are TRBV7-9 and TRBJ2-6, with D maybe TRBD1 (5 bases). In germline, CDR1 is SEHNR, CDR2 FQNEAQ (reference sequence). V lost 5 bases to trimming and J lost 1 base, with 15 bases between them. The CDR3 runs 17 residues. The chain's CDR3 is CASSPTEKPSGANVLTF. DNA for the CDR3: TGTGCCAGCAGCCCGACAGAGAAACCTTCTGGGGCCAACGTCCTGACTTTC.

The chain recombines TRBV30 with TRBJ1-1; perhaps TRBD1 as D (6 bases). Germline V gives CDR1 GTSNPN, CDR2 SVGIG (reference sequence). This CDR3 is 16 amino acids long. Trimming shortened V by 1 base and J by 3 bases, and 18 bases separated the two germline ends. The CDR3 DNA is TGTGCCTGGAGTGACAGGGTTCTCCTAGGGGACACTGAAGCTTTCTTT. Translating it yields CAWSDRVLLGDTEAFF. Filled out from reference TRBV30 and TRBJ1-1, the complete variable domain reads SQTIHQWPATLVQPVGSPLSLECTVEGTSNPNLYWYRQAAGRGLQLLFYSVGIGQISSEVPQNLSASRPQDRQFILSSKKLLLSDSGFYLCAWSDRVLLGDTEAFFGQGTRLTVV.

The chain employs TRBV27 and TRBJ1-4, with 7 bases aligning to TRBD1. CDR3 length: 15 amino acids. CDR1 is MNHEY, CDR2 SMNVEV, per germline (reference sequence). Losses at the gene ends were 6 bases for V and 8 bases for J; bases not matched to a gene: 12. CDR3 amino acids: CASRRQGWVREKLFF. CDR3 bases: TGTGCCAGCAGAAGACAGGGCTGGGTTCGAGAAAAACTGTTTTTT.

DNA of the CDR3: TGTGCCAGCGGTAGACAGGTTAACTATGGCTACACCTTC. Translating it yields CASGRQVNYGYTF. The chain links TRBV28 to TRBJ1-2; D is perhaps TRBD1 (6 bases). The CDR3 loop spans 13 amino acids. In germline, CDR1 is MDHEN, CDR2 SYDVKM. V was pared by 8 bases and J by 1 base, with 11 bases between.

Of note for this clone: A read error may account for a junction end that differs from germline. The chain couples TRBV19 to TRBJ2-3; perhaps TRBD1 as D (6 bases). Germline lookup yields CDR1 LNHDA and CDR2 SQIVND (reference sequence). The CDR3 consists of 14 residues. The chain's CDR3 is CASMTRGATDKQYF. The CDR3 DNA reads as TGTGCCAGTATGACCAGGGGTGCAACAGATAAGCAGTATTTT.

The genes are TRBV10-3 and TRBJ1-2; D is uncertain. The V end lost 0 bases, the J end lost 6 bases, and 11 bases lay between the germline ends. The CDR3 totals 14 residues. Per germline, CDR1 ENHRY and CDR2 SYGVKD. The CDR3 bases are TGTGCCATCAGTGAGTCTACGGGGATCAATGGCTACACCTTC. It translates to CAISESTGINGYTF.

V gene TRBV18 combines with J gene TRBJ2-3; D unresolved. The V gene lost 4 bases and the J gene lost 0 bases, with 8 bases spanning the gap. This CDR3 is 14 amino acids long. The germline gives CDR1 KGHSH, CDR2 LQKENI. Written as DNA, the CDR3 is TGTGCCAGCTCACGACTCTCTAGCACAGATACGCAGTATTTT. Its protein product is CASSRLSSTDTQYF.

The CDR3, as DNA: TGTGCCAGCACGGGGGGGCTTAATGAAAAACTGTTTTTT. This sequence encodes CASTGGLNEKLFF. The chain employs TRBV11-2 and TRBJ1-4, with D possibly being TRBD1 (6 bases). Trimming pared 7 bases from V and 4 bases from J, leaving 10 bases between. Germline V gives CDR1 SGHAT, CDR2 FQNNGV. This CDR3 contains 13 residues.

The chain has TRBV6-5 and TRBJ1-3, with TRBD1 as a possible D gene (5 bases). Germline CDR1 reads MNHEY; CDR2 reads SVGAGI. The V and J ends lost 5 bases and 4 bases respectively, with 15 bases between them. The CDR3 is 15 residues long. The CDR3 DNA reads TGTGCCAGCAGTCAGGGAAGGGTCCCAGGAAACACCATATATTTT. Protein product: CASSQGRVPGNTIYF.